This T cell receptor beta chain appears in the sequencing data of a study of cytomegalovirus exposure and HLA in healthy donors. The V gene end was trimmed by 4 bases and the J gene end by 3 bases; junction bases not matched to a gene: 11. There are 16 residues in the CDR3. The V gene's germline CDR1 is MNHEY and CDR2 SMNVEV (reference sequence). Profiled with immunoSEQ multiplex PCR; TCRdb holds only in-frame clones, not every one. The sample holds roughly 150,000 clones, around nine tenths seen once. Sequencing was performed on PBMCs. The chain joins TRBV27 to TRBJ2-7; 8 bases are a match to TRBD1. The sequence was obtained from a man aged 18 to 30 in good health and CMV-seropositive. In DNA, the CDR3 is TGTGCCAGCAGTTCCCTACCCGGGACAGGAAACTACGAGCAGTACTTC. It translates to CASSSLPGTGNYEQYF.